This is a list of T cell receptor beta chains from one sample in a study of CD8 T cells in Susac syndrome. TCRdb called the immunoSEQ multiplex PCR reads again in MiXCR, with one record for every CDR3 protein. Of over 100,000 distinct CDR3 sequences in the sample, roughly 94% were seen once. The source material was CD8+ T cells from PBMCs. The receptors were gathered from a human donor with Susac syndrome. The conserved cysteine and the conserved F or W are not part of the CDR3 here.

SAVQGAGELF | TRBJ2-2 | TRBV29-1
SVRVFPNEKLF | TRBJ1-4 | TRBV29-1
AWHGRNLYYGYT | TRBJ1-2 | TRBV30
SVEEGGEYGYT | TRBJ1-2 | TRBV29-1
SAGIDGVSGNTIY | TRBJ1-3 | TRBV20-1
ASSEVTEAF | TRBJ1-1 | TRBV6-1
ASSSTVSNYGYT | TRBJ1-2 | TRBV12-3/TRBV12-4
ASSLTGTGLQETQY | TRBJ2-5 | TRBV7-3
ASLGRGSGANVLT | TRBJ2-6 | TRBV25-1
AISQGNEQF | TRBJ2-1 | TRBV10-3
ASSLNNYRSNQPQH | TRBJ1-5 | TRBV6-2/TRBV6-3
SVSGQINEQY | TRBJ2-7 | TRBV29-1
SAIPQGSGGQYEQY | TRBJ2-7 | TRBV20-1
ASSPGQAFYNEQF | TRBJ2-1 | TRBV28
ATSRESSGYT | TRBJ1-2 | TRBV15
ASSSIAGWETQY | TRBJ2-5 | TRBV7-3
AISVGPESSYEQY | TRBJ2-7 | TRBV10-3
ASSYGAGDEQY | TRBJ2-7 | TRBV6-2/TRBV6-3
ASSLGSPDYNEQF | TRBJ2-1 | TRBV7-8
ASSYHAGTGEETQY | TRBJ2-5 | TRBV12-3/TRBV12-4
ASSPQVLRSGYT | TRBJ1-2 | TRBV9
ASSYGQGSNYGYT | TRBJ1-2 | TRBV6-5
ASSPEGSEAF | TRBJ1-1 | TRBV13
SASSPSYEQY | TRBJ2-7 | TRBV20-1
ASSHTQSEYTEAF | TRBJ1-1 | TRBV3-1
ASSPGQGAYEQY | TRBJ2-7 | TRBV19
ASSSGSQETQY | TRBJ2-5 | TRBV27
SASPLGAGGRETQY | TRBJ2-5 | TRBV20-1
ASSGQGVTEAF | TRBJ1-1 | TRBV19
AWSTGVSYEQY | TRBJ2-7 | TRBV30
ASSYPGQGAGELF | TRBJ2-2 | TRBV6-5
SVDGRGPSPHNEQF | TRBJ2-1 | TRBV29-1
ATSYQGALGNTGELF | TRBJ2-2 | TRBV7-2
ASSSNSGTGGVYGYT | TRBJ1-2 | TRBV11-2
ASGLNRDETYEQY | TRBJ2-7 | TRBV12-5